A selection of T cell receptor beta chains follows, all from one sample in a study of blood T cell repertoires in COVID-19. Generated by immunoSEQ multiplex PCR, the TCRdb table keeps only in-frame clones and is missing some. Here the sample spans 250,000 or so clones, approximately 90% being singletons. Sequencing was performed on peripheral blood. Receptors were obtained from a woman younger than 45 with active or convalescent COVID-19. Both conserved end residues are part of each CDR3. Fields, in order: D gene, V gene, CDR3 length, clone size, J gene, CDR3 DNA, CDR3 protein. The D gene is left open where the match is weak. The size field is filled for only some rows; it gives once, few, many or a size class.

NA	TRBV7-2	15	NA	TRBJ2-5	TGTGCCAGCAGCTCCCCCGCGGGGTTTAGTGAGACCCAGTACTTC	CASSSPAGFSETQYF
TRBD2	TRBV6-2/TRBV6-3	15	NA	TRBJ2-1	TGTGCCAGCAGTAATAGCGGGGGTGTGTCCAATGAGCAGTTCTTC	CASSNSGGVSNEQFF
TRBD2	TRBV6-5	14	NA	TRBJ2-7	TGTGCCAGCAGATTCCGGGACTACTCCTACGAGCAGTACTTC	CASRFRDYSYEQYF
TRBD1	TRBV15	14	NA	TRBJ1-5	TGTGCCACCAGCGGACGGACAGGGCGACAGCCCCAGCATTTT	CATSGRTGRQPQHF
TRBD2	TRBV6-2/TRBV6-3	15	once	TRBJ2-7	TGTGCCAGCAGTTACTCGGGACTAGCTTTGGGCGAGCAGTACTTC	CASSYSGLALGEQYF
TRBD1	TRBV19	14	NA	TRBJ1-2	TGTGCCACCCGCGGGACAGGGGGCGGCTATGGCTACACCTTC	CATRGTGGGYGYTF
TRBD2	TRBV30	18	NA	TRBJ2-2	TGTGCCTGGGATACCTTTTCCGGGACTAGCGGGTCCAGCGGGGAGCTGTTTTTT	CAWDTFSGTSGSSGELFF
TRBD1	TRBV11-2	14	NA	TRBJ1-5	TGTGCCAGCAGCATAACAGGGGGCGGTCAGCCCCAGCATTTT	CASSITGGGQPQHF
NA	TRBV19	15	NA	TRBJ1-5	TGTGCCAGTAGTATAGTCGGGGATAGCAATCAGCCCCAGCATTTT	CASSIVGDSNQPQHF
TRBD1	TRBV24-1	14	NA	TRBJ2-1	TGTGCCACCAGTGTACAGGGGAGTGGCAATGAGCAGTTCTTC	CATSVQGSGNEQFF
NA	TRBV18	12	few	TRBJ1-3	TGTGCCAGCTCACCACCGGCTGGCACCATATATTTT	CASSPPAGTIYF
TRBD2	TRBV7-2	15	NA	TRBJ2-1	TGTGCCAGCAGCTACATAGCGGGGGGGGTAAATGAGCAGTTCTTC	CASSYIAGGVNEQFF
TRBD2	TRBV12-3/TRBV12-4	13	NA	TRBJ2-3	TGTGCCAGCAGTCCAAACGGGGGGGATACGCAGTATTTT	CASSPNGGDTQYF
TRBD2	TRBV5-4	16	NA	TRBJ2-1	TGTGCCAGCAGCACATTTCAAGCGGGGGGGTACAATGAGCAGTTCTTC	CASSTFQAGGYNEQFF
NA	TRBV5-6	15	NA	TRBJ2-5	TGTGCCAGCAGCTTCCCCGGGACATCCCAAGAGACCCAGTACTTC	CASSFPGTSQETQYF
NA	TRBV6-5	13	NA	TRBJ1-1	TGTGCCAGCAGTTACTCACAGAACACTGAAGCTTTCTTT	CASSYSQNTEAFF
NA	TRBV4-3	17	once	TRBJ1-6	TGCGCCAGCAGCCCAAGTGTGCGGGTTTCCTATAATTCACCCCTCCACTTT	CASSPSVRVSYNSPLHF
NA	TRBV5-1	14	NA	TRBJ2-7	TGCGCCAGCAGCTTCGACATACCCTCCTACGAGCAGTACTTC	CASSFDIPSYEQYF
TRBD1	TRBV4-1	15	NA	TRBJ2-7	TGCGCCAGCAGCCGCTTCCGGGACAGCCAGTACGAGCAGTACTTC	CASSRFRDSQYEQYF
TRBD1	TRBV6-5	14	NA	TRBJ2-2	TGTGCCAGCACCACAGGGGGTGACACCGGGGAGCTGTTTTTT	CASTTGGDTGELFF
TRBD1	TRBV30	14	NA	TRBJ1-6	TGTGCCTGGGGGACAGGGGGGAATAATTCACCCCTCCACTTT	CAWGTGGNNSPLHF
NA	TRBV4-3	14	NA	TRBJ2-1	TGCGCCAGCAGCCAAGGTGCGAGGAAGTCTGAGCAGTTCTTC	CASSQGARKSEQFF
NA	TRBV10-3	14	once	TRBJ1-1	TGTGCCACCTACTCGGGTACCATGAACACTGAAGCTTTCTTT	CATYSGTMNTEAFF
NA	TRBV27	13	few	TRBJ1-5	TGTGCCAGCAGTTTGGGGGGGCATCAGCCCCAGCATTTT	CASSLGGHQPQHF
TRBD2	TRBV3-1/TRBV3-2	18	NA	TRBJ2-3	TGTGCCAGCAGCCGCAGACTAGCGGGGGGGCAGGGGAAAGATACGCAGTATTTT	CASSRRLAGGQGKDTQYF
TRBD1	TRBV6-6	13	NA	TRBJ2-3	TGTGCCAGCACTAGACAGGGGGGAGATACGCAGTATTTT	CASTRQGGDTQYF
TRBD1	TRBV19	15	NA	TRBJ1-5	TGTGCCAGTAGTACGGGAACAGGGGGCGGTCAGCCCCAGCATTTT	CASSTGTGGGQPQHF
NA	TRBV7-2	18	NA	TRBJ1-1	TGTGCCAGCAGCTTAAGAGGAGCATATACTCATCAAGGGGCTGAAGCTTTCTTT	CASSLRGAYTHQGAEAFF
NA	TRBV7-2	16	NA	TRBJ1-1	TGTGCCAGCAGCTCGGGACCTAGCGCATTGAACACTGAAGCTTTCTTT	CASSSGPSALNTEAFF
NA	TRBV30	14	NA	TRBJ1-4	TGTGCCTGGAGTCAGGACCTTAGGGAGGAAAAACTGTTTTTT	CAWSQDLREEKLFF
TRBD2	TRBV30	13	once	TRBJ2-3	TGTGCCTGGAGCGCCGGGGGGTTAAATACGCAGTATTTT	CAWSAGGLNTQYF
NA	TRBV5-5	15	NA	TRBJ1-2	TGTGCCAGCAGCCCGACGATCGGCAGGGAAGGAGGCTACACCTTC	CASSPTIGREGGYTF
NA	TRBV7-3	15	NA	TRBJ2-5	TGTGCCAGCAGCTTACGGCCGGGGAACCAAGAGACCCAGTACTTC	CASSLRPGNQETQYF
NA	TRBV7-2	14	NA	TRBJ2-5	TGTGCCAGCAGCTTAAGGAGAACCCAAGAGACCCAGTACTTC	CASSLRRTQETQYF
NA	TRBV30	12	NA	TRBJ1-3	TGTGCCTGGGGGCCCGGGGGAAACACCATATATTTT	CAWGPGGNTIYF
TRBD1	TRBV3-1/TRBV3-2	15	few	TRBJ1-6	TGTGCCAGCAGCCCGCGACAGGGATTGGGTTCACCCCTCCACTTT	CASSPRQGLGSPLHF
NA	TRBV6-2/TRBV6-3	17	NA	TRBJ2-3	TGTGCCAGCAGTTACACCCGCCCGCTAGCAGCCACAGATACGCAGTATTTT	CASSYTRPLAATDTQYF
NA	TRBV12-3/TRBV12-4	13	few	TRBJ1-2	TGTGCCAGCTCCCCGGAGGGGAGATCTGGCTACACCTTC	CASSPEGRSGYTF
NA	TRBV19	15	once	TRBJ2-3	TGTGCCAGTAGTACTCCGACAGGGAGGAGGGATACGCAGTATTTT	CASSTPTGRRDTQYF
NA	TRBV28	15	many	TRBJ1-6	TGTGCCAGCAGTCCAGCGGGCTCCTATAATTCACCCCTCCACTTT	CASSPAGSYNSPLHF
TRBD1	TRBV7-9	13	NA	TRBJ1-2	TGTGCCAGCACGCCGACAGGGGAGGTTGGCTACACCTTC	CASTPTGEVGYTF
NA	TRBV7-2	18	NA	TRBJ2-2	TGTGCCAGCAGTCTAAGGCTGCCGGGGGATACGCGGAGCGGGGAGCTGTTTTTT	CASSLRLPGDTRSGELFF
TRBD1	TRBV30	13	NA	TRBJ1-2	TGTGCCTGGAGTCCCACAGGGGGCCATGGCTACACCTTC	CAWSPTGGHGYTF
NA	TRBV4-3	15	NA	TRBJ2-2	TGCGCCAGCAGCCAGGAACTAACAATAACCGGGGAGCTGTTTTTT	CASSQELTITGELFF
NA	TRBV27	12	NA	TRBJ1-1	TGTGCCAGCATCGGACAGCACACTGAAGCTTTCTTT	CASIGQHTEAFF
TRBD2	TRBV6-1	16	NA	TRBJ2-3	TGTGCCAGCAGTGAAAGCACTAGCGCTAGCACAGATACGCAGTATTTT	CASSESTSASTDTQYF